A selection of T cell receptor beta chains follows, all from one sample in a study of blood T cell repertoires in COVID-19. Clones were read by immunoSEQ multiplex PCR, and TCRdb kept only the in-frame ones, dropping some. The repertoire holds about 180,000 clones, with over 75% as singletons. The sequencing input was peripheral blood. Receptor source: a man aged 40-55 years with active or convalescent COVID-19. Each CDR3 is given with its conserved first and last residue. Fields, in order: clone size, V gene, D gene, J gene, CDR3 protein, CDR3 DNA. The D gene is left open where the match is weak. The size of a clone is reported for some rows only, either as once, few or many, or as a class for expanded clones.

>NA|TRBV4-1|TRBD1|TRBJ1-2
CASSLRTQGRMYGYTF
TGCGCCAGCAGCCTAAGGACACAGGGGCGGATGTATGGCTACACCTTC
>NA|TRBV6-1|TRBD1|TRBJ1-2
CASSEADRGGDGYTF
TGTGCCAGCAGTGAAGCTGACAGGGGAGGAGATGGCTACACCTTC
>NA|TRBV29-1|TRBD1|TRBJ1-2
CSVPQGGANYGYTF
TGCAGCGTTCCCCAGGGGGGCGCGAACTATGGCTACACCTTC
>NA|TRBV5-6|TRBD1|TRBJ2-5
CASSFSGQGQETQYF
TGTGCCAGCAGCTTTTCTGGACAGGGGCAAGAGACCCAGTACTTC
>NA|TRBV5-1|NA|TRBJ2-7
CASSWDTSYEQYF
TGCGCCAGCAGCTGGGACACTTCCTACGAGCAGTACTTC
>NA|TRBV29-1|NA|TRBJ1-5
CSVLGENSNQPQHF
TGCAGCGTACTGGGAGAAAATAGCAATCAGCCCCAGCATTTT
>NA|TRBV18|TRBD1|TRBJ1-2
CASSGTAINYGYTF
TGTGCCAGCTCCGGGACAGCGATCAACTATGGCTACACCTTC
>NA|TRBV3-1/TRBV3-2|TRBD2|TRBJ2-3
CAARGGPTDTQYF
TGTGCCGCGCGGGGGGGGCCCACAGATACGCAGTATTTT
>NA|TRBV6-2/TRBV6-3|NA|TRBJ1-5
CASSFPRSQKSNQPQHF
TGTGCCAGCAGCTTTCCTCGATCTCAGAAGAGCAATCAGCCCCAGCATTTT
>NA|TRBV3-1/TRBV3-2|TRBD2|TRBJ2-5
CASSQALAGGGETQYF
TGTGCCAGCAGCCAAGCCCTAGCGGGGGGTGGGGAGACCCAGTACTTC
>NA|TRBV2|TRBD1|TRBJ1-2
CASSEGQGMNGYTF
TGTGCCAGCAGTGAAGGACAGGGGATGAATGGCTACACCTTC
>once|TRBV5-4|TRBD1|TRBJ1-3
CASSAAGTGGAVEGNTIYF
TGTGCCAGCAGCGCGGCCGGGACAGGGGGCGCGGTGGAAGGAAACACCATATATTTT
>few|TRBV5-1|NA|TRBJ1-6
CASSQSGQTDSPLHF
TGCGCCAGCAGTCAAAGCGGACAGACGGATTCACCCCTCCACTTT
>NA|TRBV6-5|TRBD1|TRBJ2-7
CASRAGQGEQYF
TGTGCCAGCCGGGCTGGACAGGGCGAGCAGTACTTC
>NA|TRBV18|NA|TRBJ1-1
CASSGGLGGRGGTEAFF
TGTGCCAGCTCAGGCGGCCTGGGGGGGCGCGGAGGCACTGAAGCTTTCTTT
>NA|TRBV5-1|NA|TRBJ1-3
CASSAGFISGNTIYF
TGCGCCAGCAGCGCAGGGTTTATCTCCGGAAACACCATATATTTT
>NA|TRBV7-9|NA|TRBJ2-7
CASSSTGTEQYF
TGTGCCAGCAGCTCGACAGGGACTGAGCAGTACTTC
>NA|TRBV30|NA|TRBJ1-1
CAWSNQGLGGITEAFF
TGTGCCTGGAGTAATCAGGGGCTGGGGGGGATCACTGAAGCTTTCTTT
>NA|TRBV6-5|TRBD1|TRBJ1-4
CASSRGQGSLFF
TGTGCCAGCAGCCGGGGACAGGGATCACTGTTTTTT
>NA|TRBV28|TRBD1|TRBJ2-1
CASRPDRGGYNEQFF
TGTGCCAGCAGACCCGACAGGGGGGGCTACAATGAGCAGTTCTTC
>NA|TRBV4-2|TRBD1|TRBJ1-1
CASSQVFRGQGARTEAFF
TGTGCCAGCAGCCAAGTTTTCCGAGGGCAGGGGGCGAGGACTGAAGCTTTCTTT
>NA|TRBV3-1/TRBV3-2|TRBD1|TRBJ1-2
CASSLTTSGGPNYGYTF
TGTGCCAGCAGCCTAACCACATCAGGGGGCCCTAACTATGGCTACACCTTC
>once|TRBV19|NA|TRBJ2-2
CASTAGHTGELFF
TGTGCCAGTACGGCAGGGCACACCGGGGAGCTGTTTTTT
>once|TRBV11-2|TRBD1|TRBJ1-1
CASSLVQGGTEAFF
TGTGCCAGCAGCTTGGTCCAGGGGGGCACTGAAGCTTTCTTT
>NA|TRBV5-1|TRBD1|TRBJ1-2
CASSMGQGYGYTF
TGCGCCAGCAGCATGGGACAGGGCTATGGCTACACCTTC
>few|TRBV19|TRBD1|TRBJ1-2
CASSMLDRVDVDGYTF
TGTGCCAGTAGTATGTTGGACAGGGTCGATGTTGATGGCTACACCTTC
>NA|TRBV5-1|NA|TRBJ2-2
CASSLDTGTGELFF
TGCGCCAGCAGCTTGGACACCGGGACCGGGGAGCTGTTTTTT
>NA|TRBV7-2|NA|TRBJ1-2
CASSLVGGGYGYTF
TGTGCCAGCAGCTTAGTGGGCGGGGGGTATGGCTACACCTTC
>NA|TRBV9|NA|TRBJ1-4
CASSVGTGGEKLFF
TGTGCCAGCAGCGTAGGTACAGGCGGTGAAAAACTGTTTTTT
>NA|TRBV6-5|NA|TRBJ1-5
CASSPTGISNQPQHF
TGTGCCAGCAGTCCGACAGGAATAAGCAATCAGCCCCAGCATTTT
>NA|TRBV7-7|NA|TRBJ2-5
CASSLGSGETQYF
TGTGCTAGCAGCTTAGGGAGTGGAGAGACCCAGTACTTC
>NA|TRBV3-1/TRBV3-2|TRBD2|TRBJ2-4
CASSLEGGLGGWGQRDIQYF
TGTGCCAGCAGCCTCGAGGGGGGACTAGGCGGGTGGGGCCAAAGGGACATTCAGTACTTC
>NA|TRBV28|NA|TRBJ1-6
CASSFGSPSPLHF
TGTGCCAGCAGTTTCGGGAGCCCCTCACCCCTCCACTTT
>NA|TRBV14|TRBD2|TRBJ2-1
CASSPGLAGGRHEQFF
TGTGCCAGCAGCCCGGGACTAGCGGGGGGGCGCCATGAGCAGTTCTTC
>NA|TRBV6-2/TRBV6-3|NA|TRBJ1-1
CASSYLGQMNTEAFF
TGTGCCAGCAGTTATTTGGGACAAATGAACACTGAAGCTTTCTTT
>NA|TRBV7-8|TRBD1|TRBJ1-5
CASSLGSGGHNQPQHF
TGTGCCAGCAGCTTAGGTTCAGGGGGGCACAATCAGCCCCAGCATTTT
>NA|TRBV3-1/TRBV3-2|NA|TRBJ2-5
CASSQDGWQGNQETQYF
TGTGCCAGCAGCCAAGACGGGTGGCAGGGCAACCAAGAGACCCAGTACTTC
>NA|TRBV2|TRBD2|TRBJ2-7
CASVGLAGATSYEQYF
TGTGCCAGCGTGGGACTAGCGGGGGCAACCTCCTACGAGCAGTACTTC